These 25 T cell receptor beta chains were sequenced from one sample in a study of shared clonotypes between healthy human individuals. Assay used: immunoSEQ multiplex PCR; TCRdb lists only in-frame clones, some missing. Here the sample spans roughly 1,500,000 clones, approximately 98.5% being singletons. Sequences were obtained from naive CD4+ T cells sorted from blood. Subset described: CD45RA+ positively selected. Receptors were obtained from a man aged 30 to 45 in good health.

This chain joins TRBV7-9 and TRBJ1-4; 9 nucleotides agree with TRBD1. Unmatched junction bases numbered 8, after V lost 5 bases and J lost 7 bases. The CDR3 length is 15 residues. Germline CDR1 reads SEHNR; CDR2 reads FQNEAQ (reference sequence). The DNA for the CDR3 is TGTGCCAGCAGCGATTACAGGGGGCTCGGTGAAAAACTGTTTTTT. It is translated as CASSDYRGLGEKLFF.

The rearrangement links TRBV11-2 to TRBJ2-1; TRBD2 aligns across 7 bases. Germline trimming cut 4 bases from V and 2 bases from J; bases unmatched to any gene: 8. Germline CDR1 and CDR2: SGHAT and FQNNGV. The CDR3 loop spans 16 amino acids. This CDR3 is CASSYSLAEPYNEQFF. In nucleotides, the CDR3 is TGTGCCAGCAGCTACTCTCTAGCGGAACCCTACAATGAGCAGTTCTTC. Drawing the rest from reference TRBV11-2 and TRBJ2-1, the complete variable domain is EAGVAQSPRYKIIEKRQSVAFWCNPISGHATLYWYQQILGQGPKLLIQFQNNGVVDDSQLPKDRFSAERLKGVDSTLKIQPAKLEDSAVYLCASSYSLAEPYNEQFFGPGTRLTVL.

DNA of the CDR3: TGTGCCAGCACCATCCTCAACCGGGACAGGGTCGAGCAGTACTTC. This encodes CASTILNRDRVEQYF. The chain has TRBV27 and TRBJ2-7; the match to TRBD1 covers 9 bases. Germline values: CDR1 MNHEY, CDR2 SMNVEV (reference sequence). V gave up 7 bases and J gave up 6 bases; unmatched junction bases: 13. The CDR3 is 15 amino acids.

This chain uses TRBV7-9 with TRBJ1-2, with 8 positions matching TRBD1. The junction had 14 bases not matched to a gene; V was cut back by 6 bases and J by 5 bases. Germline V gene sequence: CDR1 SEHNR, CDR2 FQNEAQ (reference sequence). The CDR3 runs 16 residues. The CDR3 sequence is CASRPQGANSGYGYTF. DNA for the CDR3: TGTGCCAGCAGGCCCCAGGGGGCGAATTCGGGATATGGCTACACCTTC.

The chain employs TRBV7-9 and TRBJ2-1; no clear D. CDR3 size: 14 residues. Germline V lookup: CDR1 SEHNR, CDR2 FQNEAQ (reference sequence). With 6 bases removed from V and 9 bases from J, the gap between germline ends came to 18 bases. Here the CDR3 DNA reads TGTGCCAGCAGTTTAAGAGGTTTGTCCAGTGAGCAGTTCTTC. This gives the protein CASSLRGLSSEQFF.

The CDR3 nucleotides are TGCGCCCGCGACACCGGGACAGGGGAATCCCTCCCCCATTCCAATGAGCAGTTCTTC. It is translated as CARDTGTGESLPHSNEQFF. The chain uses TRBV10-2 and TRBJ2-1; 10 bases are shared with TRBD1. This CDR3 region has 19 residues. The junction had 25 bases not matched to a gene; V was cut back by 11 bases and J by 6 bases. Germline assignment: CDR1 WSHSY and CDR2 SAAADI.

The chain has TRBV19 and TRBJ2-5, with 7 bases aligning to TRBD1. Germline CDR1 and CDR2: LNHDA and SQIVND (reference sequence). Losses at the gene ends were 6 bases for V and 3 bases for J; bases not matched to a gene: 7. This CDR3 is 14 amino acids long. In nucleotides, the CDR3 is TGTGCCAGTAGGACCCGGGACAGAGAAGAGACCCAGTACTTC. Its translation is CASRTRDREETQYF.

The CDR3, as DNA: TGTGCCAGCAGCGTAGACAGGGGAAGGGAAGCTTTCTTT. Its protein is CASSVDRGREAFF. The V call is TRBV9, the J call TRBJ1-1, with 7 bases that match TRBD1. The CDR3 runs 13 residues. Germline CDR1 SGDLS, CDR2 YYNGEE. J was trimmed by 8 bases and V by 0 bases; bases with no gene match: 4.

As DNA, the CDR3 is TGTGCCAGCAGCTTCCGAGCGGGAGGGCCGAAAAGAGAGACCCAGTACTTC. This codes for CASSFRAGGPKRETQYF. The gene calls are TRBV7-6 and TRBJ2-5; TRBD2 aligns across 10 bases. This CDR3 comprises 17 residues. Germline V lookup: CDR1 SGHVS, CDR2 FNYEAQ. V trimming: 3 bases; J trimming: 4 bases; junction bases outside the gene matches: 11.

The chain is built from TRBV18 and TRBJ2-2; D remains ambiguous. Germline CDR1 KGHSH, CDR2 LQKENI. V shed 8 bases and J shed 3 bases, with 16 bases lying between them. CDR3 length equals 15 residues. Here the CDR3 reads CASPLSGLYTGELFF. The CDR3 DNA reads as TGTGCCAGCCCGTTATCGGGTCTTTACACCGGGGAGCTGTTTTTT.

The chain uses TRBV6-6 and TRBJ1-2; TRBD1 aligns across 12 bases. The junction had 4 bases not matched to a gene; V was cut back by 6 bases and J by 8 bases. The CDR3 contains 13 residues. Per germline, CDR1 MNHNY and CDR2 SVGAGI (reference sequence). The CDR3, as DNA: TGTGCCAGCAGAGATGGGACAGGGGGCGGCTACACCTTC. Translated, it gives CASRDGTGGGYTF.

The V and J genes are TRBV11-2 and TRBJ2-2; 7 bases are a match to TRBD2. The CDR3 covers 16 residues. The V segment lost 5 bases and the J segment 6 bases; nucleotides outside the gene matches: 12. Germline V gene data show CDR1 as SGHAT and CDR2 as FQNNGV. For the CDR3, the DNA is TGTGCCAGCAGCATAAGGACTAGTTCTTTAGCCGGGGAGCTGTTTTTT. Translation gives CASSIRTSSLAGELFF.

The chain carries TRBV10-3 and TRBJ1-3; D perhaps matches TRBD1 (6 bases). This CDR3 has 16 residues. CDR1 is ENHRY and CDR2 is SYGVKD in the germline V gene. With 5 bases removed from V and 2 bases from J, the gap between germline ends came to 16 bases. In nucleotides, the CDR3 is TGTGCCATCAGTCAACTACAGGGTACGGCTGGAAACACCATATATTTT. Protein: CAISQLQGTAGNTIYF.

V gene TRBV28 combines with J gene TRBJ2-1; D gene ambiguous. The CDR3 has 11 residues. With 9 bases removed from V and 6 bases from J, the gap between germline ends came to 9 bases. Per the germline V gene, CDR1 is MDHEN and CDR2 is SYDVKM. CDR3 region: CASQEFNEQFF. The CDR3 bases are TGTGCCAGTCAGGAGTTCAATGAGCAGTTCTTC.

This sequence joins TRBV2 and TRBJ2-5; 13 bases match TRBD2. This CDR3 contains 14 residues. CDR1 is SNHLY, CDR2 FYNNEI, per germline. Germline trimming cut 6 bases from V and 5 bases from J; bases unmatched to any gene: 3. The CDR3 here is CASSKTSGGETQYF. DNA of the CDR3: TGTGCCAGCAGCAAGACTAGCGGGGGGGAGACCCAGTACTTC.

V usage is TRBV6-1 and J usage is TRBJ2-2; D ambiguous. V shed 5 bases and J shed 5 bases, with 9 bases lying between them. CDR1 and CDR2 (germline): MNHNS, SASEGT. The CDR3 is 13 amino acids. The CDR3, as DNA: TGTGCCAGCAGTCCCGGGTTTACCGGGGAGCTGTTTTTT. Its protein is CASSPGFTGELFF.

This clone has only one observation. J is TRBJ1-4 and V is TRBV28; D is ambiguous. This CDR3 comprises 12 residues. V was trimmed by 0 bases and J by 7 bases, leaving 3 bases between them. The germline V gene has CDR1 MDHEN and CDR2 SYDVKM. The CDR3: CASSLWAEKLFF. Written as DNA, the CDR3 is TGTGCCAGCAGTTTATGGGCTGAAAAACTGTTTTTT.

This CDR3 is CASSSKGTSGRELSYNEQFF. In DNA form, the CDR3 reads TGTGCCAGCAGCTCCAAGGGCACTAGCGGGAGGGAGCTCTCCTACAATGAGCAGTTCTTC. This sequence joins TRBV5-4 and TRBJ2-1; 13 positions match TRBD2. V dropped 3 bases and J dropped 0; count of bases not matched to a gene: 12. The CDR3 loop spans 20 amino acids. Germline V gene data show CDR1 as SGHNT and CDR2 as YYREEE (reference sequence).

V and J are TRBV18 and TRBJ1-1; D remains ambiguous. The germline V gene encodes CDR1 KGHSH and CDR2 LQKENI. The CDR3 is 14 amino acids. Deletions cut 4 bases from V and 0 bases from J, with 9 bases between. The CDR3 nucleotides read TGTGCCAGCTCACAGGGAGGCATGAACACTGAAGCTTTCTTT. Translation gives CASSQGGMNTEAFF.

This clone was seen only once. The chain's CDR3 is CASSSLAGGGTDTQYF. CDR3 nucleotide sequence: TGTGCCAGCTCATCCCTAGCGGGAGGGGGCACAGATACGCAGTATTTT. The V call is TRBV18, the J call TRBJ2-3, with 12 bases that match TRBD2. J gave up 1 base and V 5 bases, and 4 bases lay outside the gene matches. CDR1 and CDR2 from the germline V gene are KGHSH and LQKENI. The CDR3 runs 16 residues.

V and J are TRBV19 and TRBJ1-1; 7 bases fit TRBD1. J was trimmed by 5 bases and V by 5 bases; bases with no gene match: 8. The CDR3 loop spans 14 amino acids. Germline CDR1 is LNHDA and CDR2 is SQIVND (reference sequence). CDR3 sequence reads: CASSVTGVGTEAFF. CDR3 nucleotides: TGTGCCAGTAGTGTCACAGGGGTTGGGACTGAAGCTTTCTTT.

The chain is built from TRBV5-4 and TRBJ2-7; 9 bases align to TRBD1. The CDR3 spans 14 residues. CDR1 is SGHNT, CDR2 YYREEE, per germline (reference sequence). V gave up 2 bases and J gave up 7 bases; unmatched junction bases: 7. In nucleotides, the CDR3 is TGTGCCAGCAGCTTTGGACAGGGGAGAGGAGAGCAGTACTTC. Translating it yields CASSFGQGRGEQYF.

CDR3 region: CASRKSGSGAYEQYF. In nucleotides, the CDR3 is TGTGCCAGCAGGAAAAGCGGGAGTGGCGCCTACGAGCAGTACTTC. The chain combines TRBV6-1 with TRBJ2-7, with TRBD2 matching over 8 bases. J was trimmed by 2 bases and V by 6 bases; bases with no gene match: 9. Germline CDR1 is MNHNS and CDR2 is SASEGT. This CDR3 spans 15 amino acids.

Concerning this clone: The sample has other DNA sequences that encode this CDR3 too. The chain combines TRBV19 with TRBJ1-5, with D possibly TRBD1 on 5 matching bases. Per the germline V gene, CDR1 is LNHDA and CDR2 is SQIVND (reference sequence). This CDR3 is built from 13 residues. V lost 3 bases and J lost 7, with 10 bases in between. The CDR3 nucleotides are TGTGCCAGTAGTATGGAGGGGAGACAGCCCCAGCATTTT. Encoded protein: CASSMEGRQPQHF. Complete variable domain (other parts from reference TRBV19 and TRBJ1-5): DGGITQSPKYLFRKEGQNVTLSCEQNLNHDAMYWYRQDPGQGLRLIYYSQIVNDFQKGDIAEGYSVSREKKESFPLTVTSAQKNPTAFYLCASSMEGRQPQHFGDGTRLSIL.

The CDR3 coding sequence is TGCAGCGCCCCCCCGGGACTAGCCTCTAGCACAGATACGCAGTATTTT. Its translation is CSAPPGLASSTDTQYF. The chain employs TRBV29-1 and TRBJ2-3; TRBD2 agrees at 9 bases. This CDR3 is 16 amino acids long. The V segment lost 7 bases and the J segment 0 bases; nucleotides outside the gene matches: 11. Germline V gene lookup returns CDR1 SQVTM and CDR2 ANQGSEA.